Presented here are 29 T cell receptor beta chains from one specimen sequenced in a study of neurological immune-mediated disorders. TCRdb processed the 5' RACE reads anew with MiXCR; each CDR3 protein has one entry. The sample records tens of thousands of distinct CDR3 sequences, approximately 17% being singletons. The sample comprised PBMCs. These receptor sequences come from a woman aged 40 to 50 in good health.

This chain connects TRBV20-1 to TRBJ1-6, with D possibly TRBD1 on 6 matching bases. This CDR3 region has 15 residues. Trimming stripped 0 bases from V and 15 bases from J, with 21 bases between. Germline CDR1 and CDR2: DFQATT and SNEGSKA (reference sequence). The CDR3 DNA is TGCAGTGCTAGAGATAGATACAGGGCCTTTTTGGGCCTCCACTTT. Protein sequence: CSARDRYRAFLGLHF.

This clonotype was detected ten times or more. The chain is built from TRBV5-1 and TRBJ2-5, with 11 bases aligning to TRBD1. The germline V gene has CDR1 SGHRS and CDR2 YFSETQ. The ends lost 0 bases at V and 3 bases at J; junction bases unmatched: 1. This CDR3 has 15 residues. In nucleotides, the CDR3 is TGCGCCAGCAGCTTGGAGGGACAGGGGGAAGAGACCCAGTACTTC. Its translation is CASSLEGQGEETQYF. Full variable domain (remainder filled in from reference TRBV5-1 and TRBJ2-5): KAGVTQTPRYLIKTRGQQVTLSCSPISGHRSVSWYQQTPGQGLQFLFEYFSETQRNKGNFPGRFSGRQFSNSRSEMNVSTLELGDSALYLCASSLEGQGEETQYFGPGTRLLVL.

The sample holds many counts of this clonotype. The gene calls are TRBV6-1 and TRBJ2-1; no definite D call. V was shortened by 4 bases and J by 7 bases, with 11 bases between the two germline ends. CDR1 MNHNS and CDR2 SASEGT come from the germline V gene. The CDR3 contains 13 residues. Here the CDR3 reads CASSVVFSNEQFF. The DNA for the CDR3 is TGTGCCAGCAGTGTCGTGTTTTCTAATGAGCAGTTCTTC.

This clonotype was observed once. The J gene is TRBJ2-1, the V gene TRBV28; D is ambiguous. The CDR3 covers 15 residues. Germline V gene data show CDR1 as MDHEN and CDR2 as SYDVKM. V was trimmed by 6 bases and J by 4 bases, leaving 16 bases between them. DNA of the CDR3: TGTGCCAGCAGCCCCGTGGCGACACAATACAATGAGCAGTTCTTC. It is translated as CASSPVATQYNEQFF.

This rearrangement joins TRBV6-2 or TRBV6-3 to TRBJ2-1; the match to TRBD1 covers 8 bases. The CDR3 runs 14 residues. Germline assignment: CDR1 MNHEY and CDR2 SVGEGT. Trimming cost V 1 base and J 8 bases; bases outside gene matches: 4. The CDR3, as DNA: TGTGCCAGCAGTTACTTGGACAGGGTGGATGAGCAGTTCTTC. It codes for CASSYLDRVDEQFF.

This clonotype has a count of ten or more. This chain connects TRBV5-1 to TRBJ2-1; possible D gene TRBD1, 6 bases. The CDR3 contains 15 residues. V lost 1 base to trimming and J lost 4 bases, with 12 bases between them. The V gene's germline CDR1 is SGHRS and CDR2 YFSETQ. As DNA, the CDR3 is TGCGCCAGCAGCTTGTTCGGGACAACTTACAATGAGCAGTTCTTC. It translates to CASSLFGTTYNEQFF.

CDR3 protein: CASTRNSGGAGGEQFF. In DNA, the CDR3 is TGTGCCAGCACACGGAATAGCGGGGGGGCCGGAGGTGAGCAGTTCTTC. The chain has TRBV25-1 and TRBJ2-1; 11 bases are a match to TRBD2. The CDR3 contains 16 residues. V lost 7 bases and J lost 9; bases outside the gene matches: 14. CDR1 MGHDK and CDR2 SYGVNS come from the germline V gene. The full variable domain, in which reference TRBV25-1 and TRBJ2-1 provide the parts outside the CDR3, is EADIYQTPRYLVIGTGKKITLECSQTMGHDKMYWYQQDPGMELHLIHYSYGVNSTEKGDLSSESTVSRIRTEHFPLTLESARPSHTSQYLCASTRNSGGAGGEQFFGPGTRLTVL.

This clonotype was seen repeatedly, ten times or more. CDR3 nucleotides: TGTGCCAGCAGCCAACAGTTATCAGGGGAGCTTATGAACACTGAAGCTTTCTTT. It codes for CASSQQLSGELMNTEAFF. The V and J genes are TRBV4-2 and TRBJ1-1, with D possibly matching TRBD1 (6 bases). The V gene's germline CDR1 is LGHNA and CDR2 YNFKEQ. The length of the CDR3 is 18 residues. V gave up 2 bases and J gave up 0 bases, with 19 bases separating them.

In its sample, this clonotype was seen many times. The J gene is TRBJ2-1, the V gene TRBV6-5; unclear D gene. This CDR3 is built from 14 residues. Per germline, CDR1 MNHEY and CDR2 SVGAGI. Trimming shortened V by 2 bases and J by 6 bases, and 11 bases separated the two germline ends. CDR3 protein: CASSYDPSSNEQFF. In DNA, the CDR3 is TGTGCCAGCAGTTACGACCCGAGCAGCAATGAGCAGTTCTTC.

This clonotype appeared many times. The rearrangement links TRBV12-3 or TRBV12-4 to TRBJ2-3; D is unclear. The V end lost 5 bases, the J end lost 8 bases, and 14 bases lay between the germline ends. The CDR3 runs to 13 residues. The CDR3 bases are TGTGCCAGCAGTCTCCAAACGGGTGGTACGCAGTATTTT. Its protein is CASSLQTGGTQYF.

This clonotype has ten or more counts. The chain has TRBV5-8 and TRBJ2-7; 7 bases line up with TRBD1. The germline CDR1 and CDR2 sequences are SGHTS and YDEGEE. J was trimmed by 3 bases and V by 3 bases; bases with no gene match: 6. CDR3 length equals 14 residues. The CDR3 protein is CASSYLTGNYEQYV. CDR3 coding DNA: TGTGCCAGCAGCTACCTGACAGGGAACTACGAGCAGTACGTC.

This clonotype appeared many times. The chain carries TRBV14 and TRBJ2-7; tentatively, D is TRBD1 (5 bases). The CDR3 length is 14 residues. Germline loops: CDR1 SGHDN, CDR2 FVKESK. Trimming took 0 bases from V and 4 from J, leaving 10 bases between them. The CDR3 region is CASSQDNRQYEQYV. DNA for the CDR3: TGTGCCAGCAGCCAAGATAACAGACAGTACGAGCAGTACGTC.

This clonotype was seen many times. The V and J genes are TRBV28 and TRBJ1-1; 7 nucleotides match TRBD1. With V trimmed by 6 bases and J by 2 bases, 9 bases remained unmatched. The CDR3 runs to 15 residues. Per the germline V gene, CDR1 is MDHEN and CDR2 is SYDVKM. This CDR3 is CASRNEGAGNTEAFF. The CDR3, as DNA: TGTGCCAGCAGAAATGAGGGGGCAGGTAACACTGAAGCTTTCTTT.

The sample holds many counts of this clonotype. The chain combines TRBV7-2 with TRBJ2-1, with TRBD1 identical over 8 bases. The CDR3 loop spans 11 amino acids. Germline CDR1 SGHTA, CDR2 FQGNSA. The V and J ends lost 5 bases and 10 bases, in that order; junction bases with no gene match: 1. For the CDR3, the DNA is TGTGCCAGCAGCAGGACAGGGGAGCAGTTCTTC. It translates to CASSRTGEQFF.

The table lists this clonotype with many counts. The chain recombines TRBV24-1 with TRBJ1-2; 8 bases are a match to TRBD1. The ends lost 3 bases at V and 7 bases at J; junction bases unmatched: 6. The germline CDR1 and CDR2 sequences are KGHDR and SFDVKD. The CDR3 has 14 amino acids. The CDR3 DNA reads TGTGCCACCAGTGATCCGGACAGGGTAGGTGGCTACACCTTC. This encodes CATSDPDRVGGYTF.

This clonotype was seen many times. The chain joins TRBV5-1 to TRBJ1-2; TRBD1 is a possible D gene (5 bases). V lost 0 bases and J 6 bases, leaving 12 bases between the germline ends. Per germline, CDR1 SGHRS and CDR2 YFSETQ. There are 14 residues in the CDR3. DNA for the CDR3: TGCGCCAGCAGCTTGGTGCAGGGTGGGGATGGCTACACCTTC. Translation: CASSLVQGGDGYTF.

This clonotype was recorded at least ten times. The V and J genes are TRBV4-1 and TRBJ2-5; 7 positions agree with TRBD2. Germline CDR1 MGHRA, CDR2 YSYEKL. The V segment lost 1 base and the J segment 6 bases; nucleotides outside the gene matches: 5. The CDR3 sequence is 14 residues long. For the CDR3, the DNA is TGCGCCAGCAGCCAAGTGGGAGGGACCCAGACCCAGTACTTC. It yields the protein CASSQVGGTQTQYF.

DNA for the CDR3: TGCAGTGCTAGACTCCTAGCGGGAGGGATTGAGCAGTTCTTC. This sequence encodes CSARLLAGGIEQFF. This sequence joins TRBV20-1 and TRBJ2-1, with 12 bases identical to TRBD2. The germline gives CDR1 DFQATT, CDR2 SNEGSKA (reference sequence). The ends lost 2 bases at V and 9 bases at J; junction bases unmatched: 5. The CDR3 spans 14 residues.

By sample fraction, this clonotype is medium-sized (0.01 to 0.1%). The CDR3 sequence is CASTRTSGAYEQYF. The CDR3 nucleotides are TGTGCCAGCACAAGGACTAGCGGCGCCTACGAGCAGTACTTC. The rearrangement links TRBV11-2 to TRBJ2-7; 10 bases line up with TRBD2. From germline, CDR1 is SGHAT and CDR2 FQNNGV. V shed 7 bases, J shed 2 bases, and the junction held 5 bases outside the gene matches. This CDR3 comprises 14 residues.

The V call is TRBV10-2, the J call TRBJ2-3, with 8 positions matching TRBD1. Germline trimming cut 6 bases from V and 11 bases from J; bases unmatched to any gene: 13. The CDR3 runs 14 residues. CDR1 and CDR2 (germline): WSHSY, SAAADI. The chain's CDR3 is CASRAGTGGYEQYF. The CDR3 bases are TGCGCCAGCAGGGCCGGGACAGGCGGTTACGAGCAGTATTTT.

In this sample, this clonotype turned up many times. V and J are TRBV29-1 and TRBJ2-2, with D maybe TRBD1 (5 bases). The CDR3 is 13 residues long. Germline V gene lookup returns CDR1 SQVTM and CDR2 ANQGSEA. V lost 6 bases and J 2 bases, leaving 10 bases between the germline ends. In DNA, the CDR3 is TGCAGCGTCGTGGACACCAACACCGGGGAGCTGTTTTTT. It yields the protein CSVVDTNTGELFF.

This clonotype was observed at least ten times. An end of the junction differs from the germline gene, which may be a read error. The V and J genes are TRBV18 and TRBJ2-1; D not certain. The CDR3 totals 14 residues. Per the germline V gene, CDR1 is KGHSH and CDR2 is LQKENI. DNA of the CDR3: TGCGCCAGCAGTCCAGGATCCTCCTACAATGAGCAGTTCTTC. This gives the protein CASSPGSSYNEQFF. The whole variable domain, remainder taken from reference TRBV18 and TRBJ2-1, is NAGVMQNPRHLVRRRGQEARLRCSPMKGHSHVYWYRQLPEEGLKFMVYLQKENIIDESGMPKERFSAEFPKEGPSILRIQQVVRGDSAAYFCASSPGSSYNEQFFGPGTRLTVL.

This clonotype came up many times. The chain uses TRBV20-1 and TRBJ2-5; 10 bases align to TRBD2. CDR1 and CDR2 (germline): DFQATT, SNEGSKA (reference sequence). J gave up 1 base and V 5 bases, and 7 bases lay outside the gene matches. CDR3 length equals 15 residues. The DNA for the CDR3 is TGCAGTGCTCCCCTGCTAGCGGGGGTCCAAGAGACCCAGTACTTC. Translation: CSAPLLAGVQETQYF.

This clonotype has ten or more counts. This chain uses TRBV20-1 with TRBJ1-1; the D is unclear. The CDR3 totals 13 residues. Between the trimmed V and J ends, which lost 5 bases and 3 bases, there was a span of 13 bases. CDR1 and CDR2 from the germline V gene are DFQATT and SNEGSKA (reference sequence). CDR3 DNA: TGCAGTGCTCGGAGCTGGAGGGACACTGAAGCTTTCTTT. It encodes CSARSWRDTEAFF.

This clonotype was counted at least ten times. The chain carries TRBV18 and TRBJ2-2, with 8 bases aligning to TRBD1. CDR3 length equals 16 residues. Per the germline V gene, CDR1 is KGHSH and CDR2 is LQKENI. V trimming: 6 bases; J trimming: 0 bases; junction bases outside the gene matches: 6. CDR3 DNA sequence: TGTGCCAGCTCGCCTGACAGGGGATCGAACACCGGGGAGCTGTTTTTT. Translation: CASSPDRGSNTGELFF.

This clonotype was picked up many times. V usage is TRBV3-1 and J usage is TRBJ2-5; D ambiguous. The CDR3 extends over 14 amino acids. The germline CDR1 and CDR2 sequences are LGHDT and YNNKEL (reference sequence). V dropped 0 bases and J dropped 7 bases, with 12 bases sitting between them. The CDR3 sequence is CASSQDLRTATQYF. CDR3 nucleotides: TGTGCCAGCAGCCAAGATCTGCGGACGGCGACCCAGTACTTC.

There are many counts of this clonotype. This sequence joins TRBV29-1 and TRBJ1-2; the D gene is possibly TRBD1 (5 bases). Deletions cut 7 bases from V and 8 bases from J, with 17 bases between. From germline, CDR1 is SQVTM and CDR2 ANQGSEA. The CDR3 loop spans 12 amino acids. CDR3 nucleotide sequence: TGCAGCGCAGTACGGGGGACGTTGGGCTACACCTTC. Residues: CSAVRGTLGYTF.

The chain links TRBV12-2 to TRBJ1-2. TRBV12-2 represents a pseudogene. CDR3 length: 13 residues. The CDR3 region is CASRLVGGYGYTF. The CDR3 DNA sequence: TGTGCAAGTCGCTTAGTCGGAGGGTATGGCTACACCTTC.

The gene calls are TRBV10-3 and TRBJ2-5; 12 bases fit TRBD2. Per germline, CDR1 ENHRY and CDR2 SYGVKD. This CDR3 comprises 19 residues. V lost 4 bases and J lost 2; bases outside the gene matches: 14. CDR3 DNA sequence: TGTGCCATCAGTGGAGGCGGTCTCCTAGCGGGGGGGCGGCAAGAGACCCAGTACTTC. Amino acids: CAISGGGLLAGGRQETQYF.